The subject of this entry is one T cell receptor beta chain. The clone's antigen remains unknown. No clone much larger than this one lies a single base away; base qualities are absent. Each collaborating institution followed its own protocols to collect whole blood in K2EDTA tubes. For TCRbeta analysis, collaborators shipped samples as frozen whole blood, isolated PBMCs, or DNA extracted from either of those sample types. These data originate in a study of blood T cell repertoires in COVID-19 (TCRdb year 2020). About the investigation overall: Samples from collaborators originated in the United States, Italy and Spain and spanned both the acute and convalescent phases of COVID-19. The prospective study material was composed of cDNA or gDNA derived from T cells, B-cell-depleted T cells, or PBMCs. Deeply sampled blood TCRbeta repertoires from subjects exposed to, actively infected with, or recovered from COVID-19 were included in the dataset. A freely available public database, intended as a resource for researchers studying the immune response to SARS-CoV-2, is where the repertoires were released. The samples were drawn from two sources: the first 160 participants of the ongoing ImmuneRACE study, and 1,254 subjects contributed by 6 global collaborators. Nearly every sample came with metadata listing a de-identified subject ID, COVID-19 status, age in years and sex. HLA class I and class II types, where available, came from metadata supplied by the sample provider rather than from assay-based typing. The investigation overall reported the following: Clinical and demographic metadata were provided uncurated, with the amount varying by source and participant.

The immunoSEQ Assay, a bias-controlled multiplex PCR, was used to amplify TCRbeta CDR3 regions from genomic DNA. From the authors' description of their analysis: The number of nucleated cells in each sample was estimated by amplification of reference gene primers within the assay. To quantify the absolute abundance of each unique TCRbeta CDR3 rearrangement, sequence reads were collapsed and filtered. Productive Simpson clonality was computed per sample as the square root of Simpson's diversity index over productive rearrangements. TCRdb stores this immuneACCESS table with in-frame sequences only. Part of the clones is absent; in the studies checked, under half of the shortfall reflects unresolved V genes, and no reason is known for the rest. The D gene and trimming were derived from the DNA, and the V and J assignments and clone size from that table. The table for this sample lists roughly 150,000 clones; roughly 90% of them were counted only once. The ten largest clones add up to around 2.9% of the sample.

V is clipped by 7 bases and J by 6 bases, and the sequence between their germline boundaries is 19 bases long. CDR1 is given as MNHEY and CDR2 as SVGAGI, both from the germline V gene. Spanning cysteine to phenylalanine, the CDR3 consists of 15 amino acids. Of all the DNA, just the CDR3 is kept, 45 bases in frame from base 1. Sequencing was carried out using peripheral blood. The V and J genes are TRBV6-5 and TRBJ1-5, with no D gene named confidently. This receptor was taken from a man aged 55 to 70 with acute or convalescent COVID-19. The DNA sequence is TGTGCCAGCAACCCCACTTACCCGGCAGGTCAGCCCCAGCATTTT. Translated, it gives CASNPTYPAGQPQHF.